This T cell receptor (beta chain) comes out of a study of OX40 agonist ivuxolimab in advanced cancers. Germline V gene data show CDR1 as SEHNR and CDR2 as FQNEAQ (reference sequence). V gave up 5 bases and J gave up 0 bases; unmatched junction bases: 2. The CDR3 has 14 amino acids. Libraries were prepared by immunoSEQ multiplex PCR; TCRdb keeps only in-frame clonotypes and omits some of them. The table shows fewer than 65,000 clones, with 70% to 90% occurring only once. The source material was CD4+ or CD8+ T cells sorted from blood, sampled in a trial of the OX40 agonist ivuxolimab. The chain carries TRBV7-9 and TRBJ2-7, with TRBD1 matching over 9 bases. The sequence was collected from an adult with an advanced solid tumor such as melanoma, head and neck, liver or kidney cancer. CDR3 in amino acids: CASSGQGSSYEQYF. The CDR3 region has the DNA TGTGCCAGCAGCGGACAGGGGAGCTCCTACGAGCAGTACTTC.